These T cell receptor beta chains were read from a single sample in a study of monozygotic twins with inflammatory bowel disease. Reprocessing the 5' RACE reads, TCRdb reports a single entry for every CDR3 protein and omits DNA. The sample table includes approximately 330,000 distinct CDR3 sequences. Material: blood. The receptors were gathered from a human donor with ulcerative colitis or Crohn's disease, or a healthy co-twin of an affected twin (not recorded which). Each CDR3 is given with its conserved first and last residue.

j_call: TRBJ2-7
v_call: TRBV7-2
cdr3_aa: CASSLATSLGADEQYF

j_call: TRBJ1-1
v_call: TRBV12-3/TRBV12-4
cdr3_aa: CASGELALNTEAFF

j_call: TRBJ2-5
v_call: TRBV30
cdr3_aa: CAWRVQGGETQYF

j_call: TRBJ1-3
v_call: TRBV10-3
cdr3_aa: CARPRRISGNTIYF

j_call: TRBJ2-7
v_call: TRBV5-1
cdr3_aa: CASSRGTEQYF

j_call: TRBJ1-6
v_call: TRBV2
cdr3_aa: CASILSDRAYNSPLHF

j_call: TRBJ2-3
v_call: TRBV18
cdr3_aa: CASSRGGSTTDTQYF

j_call: TRBJ1-2
v_call: TRBV2
cdr3_aa: CASLQGPYGYTF

j_call: TRBJ1-5
v_call: TRBV20-1
cdr3_aa: CSAREQGGVGNQPQHF

j_call: TRBJ2-1
v_call: TRBV27
cdr3_aa: CASSPQGGGFVEQFF

j_call: TRBJ2-7
v_call: TRBV3-1
cdr3_aa: CASSQATSGNYEQYF

j_call: TRBJ2-5
v_call: TRBV29-1
cdr3_aa: CSVGLGGRETQYF

j_call: TRBJ2-7
v_call: TRBV5-6
cdr3_aa: CASSATGGGQYF

j_call: TRBJ2-1
v_call: TRBV6-1
cdr3_aa: CASRRTGGLQFF

j_call: TRBJ2-1
v_call: TRBV6-1
cdr3_aa: CASSERGLGTGPYNEQFF

j_call: TRBJ1-1
v_call: TRBV2
cdr3_aa: CASKPDRVNTEAFF

j_call: TRBJ2-4
v_call: TRBV9
cdr3_aa: CASSARPGEGNIQYF

j_call: TRBJ2-4
v_call: TRBV10-3
cdr3_aa: CAISEGGGQNIQYF

j_call: TRBJ2-1
v_call: TRBV5-1
cdr3_aa: CASGRSGNYNEQFF

j_call: TRBJ2-3
v_call: TRBV7-8
cdr3_aa: CASSLGDSLGTQYF

j_call: TRBJ1-1
v_call: TRBV29-1
cdr3_aa: CSVDRGQVNTEAFF

j_call: TRBJ1-4
v_call: TRBV6-1
cdr3_aa: CASSDRGISTNEKLFF

j_call: TRBJ2-7
v_call: TRBV29-1
cdr3_aa: CSVDGVPGTTYEQYF

j_call: TRBJ2-1
v_call: TRBV20-1
cdr3_aa: CSAKSRLAANNEQFF

j_call: TRBJ2-7
v_call: TRBV5-1
cdr3_aa: CASSLGSPSSYEQYF

j_call: TRBJ2-7
v_call: TRBV29-1
cdr3_aa: CSVEVRVQVYEQYF

j_call: TRBJ2-3
v_call: TRBV5-1
cdr3_aa: CASSHTSGDTDTQYF

j_call: TRBJ1-2
v_call: TRBV29-1
cdr3_aa: CSVIPGLEYGYTF

j_call: TRBJ1-5
v_call: TRBV28
cdr3_aa: CASSHTLRGPPGRTNNQPQHF

j_call: TRBJ1-1
v_call: TRBV6-2/TRBV6-3
cdr3_aa: CASIDVNTEAFF

j_call: TRBJ2-7
v_call: TRBV5-1
cdr3_aa: CASSNNGDRAYEQYF

j_call: TRBJ1-3
v_call: TRBV11-2
cdr3_aa: CASSLEPSGNTIYF

j_call: TRBJ2-7
v_call: TRBV12-3/TRBV12-4
cdr3_aa: CASSFRQEQYF

j_call: TRBJ1-1
v_call: TRBV12-3/TRBV12-4
cdr3_aa: CASSFRTAEAFF

j_call: TRBJ1-3
v_call: TRBV5-1
cdr3_aa: CASSLNPGGTGSGNTIYF

j_call: TRBJ1-1
v_call: TRBV20-1
cdr3_aa: CSGVREEGTEAFF

j_call: TRBJ1-3
v_call: TRBV9
cdr3_aa: CASSVEVSSSGNTIYF

j_call: TRBJ2-1
v_call: TRBV28
cdr3_aa: CASSTSGRSSYNEQFF

j_call: TRBJ2-5
v_call: TRBV13
cdr3_aa: CASSTRTGGKETQYF

j_call: TRBJ2-2
v_call: TRBV24-1
cdr3_aa: CATMDPRKNTGELFF

j_call: TRBJ1-1
v_call: TRBV14
cdr3_aa: CASSQQGGITEAFF

j_call: TRBJ2-7
v_call: TRBV20-1
cdr3_aa: CSARDPGQGNSEQYF

j_call: TRBJ1-2
v_call: TRBV7-8
cdr3_aa: CASSFRQGPYGYTF

j_call: TRBJ2-5
v_call: TRBV7-6
cdr3_aa: CASSSSGGLKETQYF

j_call: TRBJ2-1
v_call: TRBV7-9
cdr3_aa: CASDRGRADEQFF

j_call: TRBJ1-5
v_call: TRBV11-2
cdr3_aa: CASSSFNQPQHF